This T cell receptor beta chain was captured in a study of blood T cells in healthy people across ages (dated by TCRdb to 2015 to 2017). Regarding the complete study: In model experiments, roughly one uniquely barcoded TCR beta cDNA molecule per two T cells was captured by template switching. For two donors (one aged 18 to 30 and one aged 80 or older), the study analyzed two additional independent replicas of 1 million unique cDNA reads from the same blood draw. Age-related changes in TCR beta repertoire diversity were measured in the study by deep sequencing normalized with unique cDNA molecular identifiers. The donors were divided into four age groups: young (average around 17 years), middle-aged (approximately 39), aged (approximately 62) and long-lived (nearly 85).

Systemically healthy Caucasian individuals from Russia, 35 to 50 in total and aged roughly 6 to 95 years, were included as donors. Approximately 9.3 milliliters of peripheral blood were drawn from each donor into EDTA-treated Vacutainer tubes. Ficoll-Paque density-gradient centrifugation was used to isolate PBMCs, with at least 6.5 million obtained per sample. Total RNA was extracted from PBMCs with Trizol reagent, with at least 6 micrograms obtained per sample. For every donor, an aliquot of PBMCs went through flow cytometry to measure the percentages of naive CD45RAhigh/CD27high T cells. The cysteine opens and the phenylalanine closes a CDR3 of 13 amino acids. The only DNA kept is the CDR3, 39 bases in frame from the first base. The germline V gene encodes CDR1 SGHRS and CDR2 YFSETQ. V drops 0 bases and J drops 4 bases, leaving 5 bases in between. Library prep was done by 5' RACE. TCRdb shows the sequencer as Illumina HiSeq 2500. A second PCR of roughly 7 to 12 cycles was run with a J-beta primer mix and a sample-barcoded 5' primer. Each TCR beta cDNA molecule received a unique molecular identifier from a template-switch 5' adaptor carrying 12 random nucleotides. At least 2.5 million CDR3-containing paired-end reads were obtained from each sample. First-strand cDNA synthesis was performed from all RNA using the Mint cDNA synthesis kit, with priming by a TRBC-specific oligonucleotide. After uracil-DNA glycosylase treatment, a first 18-cycle PCR used universal primers M1SS and BC2_uni_R on all cDNA. In the authors' own workflow: For normalization, 1 million high-quality reads, each with a distinct molecular identifier, were randomly selected from each sample. Instead of being binned into consensus sequences, reads with shared molecular identifiers were discarded. MiTCR, run with a Q25 quality threshold and the strictest error-elimination algorithm, handled CDR3 identification, clonotype clustering and error correction. Lower-bound total TCR beta diversity was estimated with a nonparametric unseen species model using Euler transformation. TCRdb reran the public reads through fastp at Q25 and MiXCR, keeping productive beta chains. Under each unique CDR3 protein, matching rows form one entry showing the most common genes and DNA. The V and J calls and clone size come from TCRdb's table, not from the authors' own analysis. Within this sample are roughly 560,000 distinct CDR3 sequences, with 24% of them counted one time only. The top ten constitute 8.7% of the sample.

This clonotype turned up a few times. Its binding antigen is unknown. No base qualities exist here, and no much larger clone lies one base off it. General conclusions and limits of the study: Compared with the aged group, more naive CD4+ T cells, fewer expanded clones and increased TCR diversity were shown by the long-lived group, suggesting age selection. Estimates of total diversity based on one million sequenced T cells were considered lower bounds and underestimates. As age increased, observed TCR beta diversity per million T cells dropped in a roughly linear way, and a significant reduction was already evident by age about 40. The percentage of naive T cells measured by flow cytometry correlated strongly with observed TCR beta diversity. Because donor CMV infection status was unknown, age-related changes in expanded clonotypes were potentially confounded. Because profiling used bulk unsorted PBMCs, naive and antigen-experienced compartments could not be compared conclusively.

In addition, the sample was reused for a study of T cells of mothers and their children. As the second study states: Nine systemically healthy Caucasian individuals served as donors, namely three mothers together with their six children. cDNA synthesis consumed the entire amount of extracted RNA, loaded at approximately 1.6 ug RNA in each 15 ul reaction. In the second PCR, the M1S primer added sample barcodes and 2-4 random nucleotides. Over 8.5 million TCR beta CDR3 reads were obtained for each mother, and millions of reads were obtained for each child. Thymic selection similarly shapes TCR recombination output in related and unrelated pairs, with minor effect from inherited differences. Normalized repertoire overlap was always found to be slightly, but never significantly, higher in related mother-child pairs than in unrelated mother-child pairs. Persistent microchimeric T cell clones were not detected, at a sensitivity of 85 to 100 clones per million clonotypes. The study used deep NGS to compare TCR beta repertoires of mothers and children, seeking features distinguishing related mother-child pairs from unrelated individuals. On average, the children were approximately 11 +/- 4 years old, while the mothers were about 40 +/- 4 years old. After adapter ligation with NEBNext reagents, the libraries were sequenced on Illumina HiSeq 2000 with 100+100 nt paired-end reads. To prevent cross-contamination, the mother and child libraries were prepared a month apart and were sequenced in separate runs. For each donor, between roughly 450,000 and 2,100,000 distinct TCR beta clonotypes were identified. Naive TCR beta clonotypes were estimated from low-frequency clonotypes matched to each donor's FACS-determined naive share, without sorting.

The receptor's source is a boy aged 5-17 years in good health. The chain was built from TRBV5-1 and TRBJ1-3; confidence is insufficient to name the D gene. Source material: blood. For the CDR3, the sequence is CASSLEQGNTIYF. The nucleotide sequence is TGCGCCAGCAGCTTGGAACAGGGAAACACCATATATTTT.